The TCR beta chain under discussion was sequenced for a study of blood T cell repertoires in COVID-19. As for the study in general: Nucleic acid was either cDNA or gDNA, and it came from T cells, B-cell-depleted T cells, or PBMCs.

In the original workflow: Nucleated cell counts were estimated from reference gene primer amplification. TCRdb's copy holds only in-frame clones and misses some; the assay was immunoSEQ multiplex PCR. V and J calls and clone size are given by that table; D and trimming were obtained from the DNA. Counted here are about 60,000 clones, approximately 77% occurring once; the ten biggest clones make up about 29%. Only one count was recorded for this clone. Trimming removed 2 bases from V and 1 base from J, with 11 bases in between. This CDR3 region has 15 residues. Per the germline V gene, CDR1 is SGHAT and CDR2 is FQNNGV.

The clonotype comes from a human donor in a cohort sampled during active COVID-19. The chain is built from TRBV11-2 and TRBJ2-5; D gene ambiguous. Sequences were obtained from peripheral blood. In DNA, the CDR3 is TGTGCCAGCAGCTTAAGCCGCGCAGGCCAAGAGACCCAGTACTTC. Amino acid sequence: CASSLSRAGQETQYF.